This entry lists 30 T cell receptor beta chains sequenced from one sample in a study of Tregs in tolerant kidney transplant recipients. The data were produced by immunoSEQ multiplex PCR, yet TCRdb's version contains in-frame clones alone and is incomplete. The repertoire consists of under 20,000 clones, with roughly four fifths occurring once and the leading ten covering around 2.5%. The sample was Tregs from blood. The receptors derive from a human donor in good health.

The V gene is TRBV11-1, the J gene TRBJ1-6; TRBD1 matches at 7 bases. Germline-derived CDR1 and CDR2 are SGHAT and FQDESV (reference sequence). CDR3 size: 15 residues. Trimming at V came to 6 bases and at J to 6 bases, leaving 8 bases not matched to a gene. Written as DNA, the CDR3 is TGTGCCAGCAGTCGCACCGGGACAGCTAATTCACCCCTCCACTTT. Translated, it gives CASSRTGTANSPLHF.

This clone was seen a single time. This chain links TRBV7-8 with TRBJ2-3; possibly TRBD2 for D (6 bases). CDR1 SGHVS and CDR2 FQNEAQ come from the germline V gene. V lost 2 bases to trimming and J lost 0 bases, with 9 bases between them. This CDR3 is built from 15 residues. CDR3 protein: CASSLQGLSTDTQYF. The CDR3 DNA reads TGTGCCAGCAGCTTACAGGGACTTAGCACAGATACGCAGTATTTT. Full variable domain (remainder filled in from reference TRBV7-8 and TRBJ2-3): GAGVSQSPRYKVAKRGQDVALRCDPISGHVSLFWYQQALGQGPEFLTYFQNEAQLDKSGLPSDRFFAERPEGSVSTLKIQRTQQEDSAVYLCASSLQGLSTDTQYFGPGTRLTVL.

DNA for the CDR3: TGTGCCACCAGCAGAGGGACTATATTCGAAAACATTCAGTACTTC. Protein product: CATSRGTIFENIQYF. The rearrangement links TRBV15 to TRBJ2-4; possible D gene TRBD2, 6 bases. The V and J ends lost 1 base and 5 bases respectively, with 12 bases between them. The CDR3 has 15 amino acids. Germline V CDR1 and CDR2: LNHNV, YYDKDF (reference sequence).

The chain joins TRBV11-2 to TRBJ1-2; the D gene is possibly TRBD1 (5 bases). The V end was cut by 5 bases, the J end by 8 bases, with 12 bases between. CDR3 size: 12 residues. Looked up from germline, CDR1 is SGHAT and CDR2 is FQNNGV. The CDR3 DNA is TGTGCCAGCAGCCTCGGGGCGGGCGGCTACACCTTC. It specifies CASSLGAGGYTF.

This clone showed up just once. The CDR3 loop reads CASSFQAPYEQYF. The CDR3 DNA reads TGTGCCAGCAGCTTTCAGGCACCCTACGAGCAGTACTTC. This chain connects TRBV7-2 to TRBJ2-7; D gene ambiguous. CDR1 and CDR2 (germline): SGHTA, FQGNSA. V was cut by 3 bases and J by 2 bases, with 8 bases left in between. The CDR3 extends over 13 amino acids.

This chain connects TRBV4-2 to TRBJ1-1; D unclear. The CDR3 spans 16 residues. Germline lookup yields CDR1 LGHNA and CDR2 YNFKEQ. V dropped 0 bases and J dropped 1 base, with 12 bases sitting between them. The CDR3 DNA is TGTGCCAGCAGCCAAGATTCTAAAGGACGGAACACTGAAGCTTTCTTT. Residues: CASSQDSKGRNTEAFF.

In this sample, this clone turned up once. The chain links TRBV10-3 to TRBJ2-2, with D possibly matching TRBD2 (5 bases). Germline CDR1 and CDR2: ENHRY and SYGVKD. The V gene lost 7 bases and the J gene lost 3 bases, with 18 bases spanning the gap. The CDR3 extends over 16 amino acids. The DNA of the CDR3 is TGTGCCATCAAAAAGGGTCCGGGAAGGGACACCGGGGAGCTGTTTTTT. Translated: CAIKKGPGRDTGELFF.

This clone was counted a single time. The CDR3 protein is CASRALGSEQFF. CDR3 nucleotides: TGTGCCAGTAGGGCCTTAGGCAGTGAGCAGTTCTTC. This chain uses TRBV19 with TRBJ2-1; D ambiguous. Looked up from germline, CDR1 is LNHDA and CDR2 is SQIVND (reference sequence). Trimming stripped 6 bases from V and 9 bases from J, with 12 bases between. CDR3 length: 12 residues.

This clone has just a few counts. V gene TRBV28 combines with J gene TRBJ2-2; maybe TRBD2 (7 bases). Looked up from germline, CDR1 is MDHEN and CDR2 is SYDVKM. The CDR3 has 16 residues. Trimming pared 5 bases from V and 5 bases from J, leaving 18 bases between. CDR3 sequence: CASSSRGGVKTGELFF. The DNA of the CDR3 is TGTGCCAGCAGTAGTAGGGGGGGCGTTAAGACCGGGGAGCTGTTTTTT.

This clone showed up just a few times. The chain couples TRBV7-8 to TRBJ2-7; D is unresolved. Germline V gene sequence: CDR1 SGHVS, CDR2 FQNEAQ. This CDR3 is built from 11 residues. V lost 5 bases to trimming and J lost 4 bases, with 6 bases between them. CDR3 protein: CASSPLYEQYF. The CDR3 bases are TGTGCCAGCAGCCCCCTTTACGAGCAGTACTTC.

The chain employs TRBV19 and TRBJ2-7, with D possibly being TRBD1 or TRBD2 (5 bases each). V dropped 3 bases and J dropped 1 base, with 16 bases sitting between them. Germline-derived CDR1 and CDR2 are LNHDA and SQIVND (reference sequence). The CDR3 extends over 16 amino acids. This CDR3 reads CASSMLGARRSYEQYF. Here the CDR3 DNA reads TGTGCCAGTAGTATGTTAGGGGCTAGGAGGTCCTACGAGCAGTACTTC. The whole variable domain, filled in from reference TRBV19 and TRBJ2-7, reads DGGITQSPKYLFRKEGQNVTLSCEQNLNHDAMYWYRQDPGQGLRLIYYSQIVNDFQKGDIAEGYSVSREKKESFPLTVTSAQKNPTAFYLCASSMLGARRSYEQYFGPGTRLTVT.

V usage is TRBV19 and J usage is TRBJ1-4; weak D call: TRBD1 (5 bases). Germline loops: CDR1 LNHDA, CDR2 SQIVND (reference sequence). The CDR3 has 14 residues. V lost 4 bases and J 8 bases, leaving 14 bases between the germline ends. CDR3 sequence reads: CASSTGLREEKLFF. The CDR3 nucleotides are TGTGCCAGTAGTACAGGGCTGAGAGAAGAAAAACTGTTTTTT.

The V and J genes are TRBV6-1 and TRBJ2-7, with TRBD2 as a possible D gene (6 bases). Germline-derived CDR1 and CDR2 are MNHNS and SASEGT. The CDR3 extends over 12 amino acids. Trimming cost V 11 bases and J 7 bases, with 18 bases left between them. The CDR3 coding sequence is TGTGCCCGCTTAGGAGGGGTAGGTGAGCAGTACTTC. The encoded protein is CARLGGVGEQYF.

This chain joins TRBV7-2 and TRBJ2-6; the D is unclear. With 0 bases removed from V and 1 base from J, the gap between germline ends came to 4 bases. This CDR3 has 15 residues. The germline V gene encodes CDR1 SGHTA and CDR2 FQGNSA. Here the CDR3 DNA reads TGTGCCAGCAGCTTAGCCCGGTCTGGGGCCAACGTCCTGACTTTC. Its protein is CASSLARSGANVLTF. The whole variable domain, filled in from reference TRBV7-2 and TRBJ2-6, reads GAGVSQSPSNKVTEKGKDVELRCDPISGHTALYWYRQSLGQGLEFLIYFQGNSAPDKSGLPSDRFSAERTGGSVSTLTIQRTQQEDSAVYLCASSLARSGANVLTFGAGSRLTVL.

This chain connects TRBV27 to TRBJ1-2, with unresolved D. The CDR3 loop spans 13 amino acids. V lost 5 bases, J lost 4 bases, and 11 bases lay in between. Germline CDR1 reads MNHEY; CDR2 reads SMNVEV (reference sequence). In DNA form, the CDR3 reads TGTGCCAGCAGTCCCCTGTTCGGCTATGGCTACACCTTC. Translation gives CASSPLFGYGYTF.

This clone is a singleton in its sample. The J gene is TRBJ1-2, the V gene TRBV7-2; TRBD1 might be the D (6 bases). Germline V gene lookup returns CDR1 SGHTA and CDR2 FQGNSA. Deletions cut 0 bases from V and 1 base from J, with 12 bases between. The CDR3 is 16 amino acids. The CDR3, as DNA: TGTGCCAGCAGCTTAGCCGGGGGGCGCAGTAACTATGGCTACACCTTC. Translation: CASSLAGGRSNYGYTF.

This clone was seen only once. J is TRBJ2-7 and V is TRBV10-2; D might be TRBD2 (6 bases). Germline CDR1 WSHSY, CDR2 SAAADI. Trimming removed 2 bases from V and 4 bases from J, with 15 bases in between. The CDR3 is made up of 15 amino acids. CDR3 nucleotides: TGCGCCAGCAGTGAGCCGGAACGGGGGTCTTACGAGCAGTACTTC. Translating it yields CASSEPERGSYEQYF.

The CDR3 sequence is CASSPASKSTDTQYF. The CDR3 DNA sequence: TGTGCCAGCAGCCCCGCCTCAAAAAGCACAGATACGCAGTATTTT. This rearrangement joins TRBV6-5 to TRBJ2-3, with D hard to call. CDR3 length: 15 amino acids. V lost 6 bases to trimming and J lost 0 bases, with 13 bases between them. CDR1 and CDR2 from the germline V gene are MNHEY and SVGAGI.

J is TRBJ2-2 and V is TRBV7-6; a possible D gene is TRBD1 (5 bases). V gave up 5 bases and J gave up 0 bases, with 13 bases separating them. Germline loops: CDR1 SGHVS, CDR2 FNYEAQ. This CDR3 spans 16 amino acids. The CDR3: CASSLGVGSNTGELFF. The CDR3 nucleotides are TGTGCCAGCAGCCTAGGGGTCGGTTCGAACACCGGGGAGCTGTTTTTT.

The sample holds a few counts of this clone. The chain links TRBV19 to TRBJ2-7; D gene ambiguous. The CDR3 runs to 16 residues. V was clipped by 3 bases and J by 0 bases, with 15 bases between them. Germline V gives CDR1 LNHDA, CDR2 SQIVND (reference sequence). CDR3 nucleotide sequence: TGTGCCAGTAGTATTGATTGGACGCCAAGCTCCTACGAGCAGTACTTC. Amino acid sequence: CASSIDWTPSSYEQYF.

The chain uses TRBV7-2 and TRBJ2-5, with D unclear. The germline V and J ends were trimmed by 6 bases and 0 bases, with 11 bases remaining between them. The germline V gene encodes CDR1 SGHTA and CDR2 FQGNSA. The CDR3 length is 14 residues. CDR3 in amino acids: CASSYNGYQETQYF. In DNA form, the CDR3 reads TGTGCCAGCAGTTACAACGGGTACCAAGAGACCCAGTACTTC. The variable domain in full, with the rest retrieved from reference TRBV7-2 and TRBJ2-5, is GAGVSQSPSNKVTEKGKDVELRCDPISGHTALYWYRQSLGQGLEFLIYFQGNSAPDKSGLPSDRFSAERTGGSVSTLTIQRTQQEDSAVYLCASSYNGYQETQYFGPGTRLLVL.

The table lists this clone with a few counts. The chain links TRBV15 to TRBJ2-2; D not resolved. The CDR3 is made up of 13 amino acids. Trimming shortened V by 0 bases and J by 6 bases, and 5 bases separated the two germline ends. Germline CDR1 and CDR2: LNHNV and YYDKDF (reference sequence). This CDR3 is CATSRDYPGELFF. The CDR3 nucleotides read TGTGCCACCAGCAGAGATTATCCCGGGGAGCTGTTTTTT.

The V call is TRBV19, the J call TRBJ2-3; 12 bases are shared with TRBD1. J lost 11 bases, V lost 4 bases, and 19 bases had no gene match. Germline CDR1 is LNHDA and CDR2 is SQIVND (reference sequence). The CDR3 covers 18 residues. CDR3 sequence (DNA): TGTGCCAGTAGTACCCGGAGTGGGACAGGGGGCGCAGGGAGGGGGCAGTATTTT. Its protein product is CASSTRSGTGGAGRGQYF.

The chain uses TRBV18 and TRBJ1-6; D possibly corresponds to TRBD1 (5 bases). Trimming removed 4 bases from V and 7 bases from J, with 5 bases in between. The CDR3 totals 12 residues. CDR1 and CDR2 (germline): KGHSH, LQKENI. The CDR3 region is CASSRGNSPLHF. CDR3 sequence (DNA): TGTGCCAGCTCACGGGGGAATTCACCCCTCCACTTT.

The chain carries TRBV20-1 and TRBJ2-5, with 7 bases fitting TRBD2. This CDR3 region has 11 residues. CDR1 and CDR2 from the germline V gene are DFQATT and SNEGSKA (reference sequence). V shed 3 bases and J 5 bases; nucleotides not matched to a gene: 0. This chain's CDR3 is CSASGRETQYF. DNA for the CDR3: TGCAGTGCTAGCGGGAGGGAGACCCAGTACTTC.

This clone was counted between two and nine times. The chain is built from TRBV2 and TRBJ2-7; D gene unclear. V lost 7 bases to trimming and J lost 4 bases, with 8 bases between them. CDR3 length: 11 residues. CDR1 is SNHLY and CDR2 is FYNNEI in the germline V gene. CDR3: CASMVGYEQYF. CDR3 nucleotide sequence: TGTGCCAGCATGGTCGGGTACGAGCAGTACTTC.

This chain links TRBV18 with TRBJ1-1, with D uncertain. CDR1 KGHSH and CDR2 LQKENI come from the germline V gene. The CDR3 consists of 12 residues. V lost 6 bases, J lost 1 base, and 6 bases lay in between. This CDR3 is CASSRGNTEAFF. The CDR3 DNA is TGTGCCAGCTCGCGAGGGAACACTGAAGCTTTCTTT.

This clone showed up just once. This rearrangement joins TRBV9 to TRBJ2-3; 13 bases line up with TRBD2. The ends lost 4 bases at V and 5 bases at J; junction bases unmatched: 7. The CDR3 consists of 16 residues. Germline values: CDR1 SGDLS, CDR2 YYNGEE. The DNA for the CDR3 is TGTGCCAGCAGCTTCCGGACTAGCGGGAGTATAGATACGCAGTATTTT. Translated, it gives CASSFRTSGSIDTQYF.

CDR3 residues: CASSSQFSSGANVLTF. Here the CDR3 DNA reads TGCGCCAGCAGCTCACAATTTAGCTCTGGGGCCAACGTCCTGACTTTC. V is TRBV5-1 and J is TRBJ2-6; D unclear. Between the trimmed V and J ends, which lost 3 bases and 0 bases, there was a span of 10 bases. CDR1 and CDR2 (germline): SGHRS, YFSETQ. The CDR3 contains 16 residues.

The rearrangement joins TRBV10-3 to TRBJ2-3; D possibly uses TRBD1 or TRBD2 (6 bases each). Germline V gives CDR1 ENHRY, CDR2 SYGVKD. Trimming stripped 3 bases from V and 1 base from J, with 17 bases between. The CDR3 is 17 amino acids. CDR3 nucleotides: TGTGCCATCAGTGACCGGAGGGCAGGGGAGGGCACAGATACGCAGTATTTT. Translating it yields CAISDRRAGEGTDTQYF.